This is a list of T cell receptor beta chains from one sample in a study of cytotoxic CD8 clonotypes in ibrutinib-treated CLL. Measured with immunoSEQ multiplex PCR; TCRdb has only the in-frame clones, and not every one. The sample yields a few hundred thousand clones, roughly 67% seen once. The sequencing used PBMCs, collected after 36 months of ibrutinib treatment. Source of these receptors: a human donor with chronic lymphocytic leukemia. The CDR3 runs from the conserved cysteine through the conserved F or W. A D gene is named only where the DNA matches it firmly. Clone size, where shown, is once, few, many, or a class for clones that have expanded.

D: TRBD1; size: few; V: TRBV19; J: TRBJ2-7; DNA: TGTGCCAGTAGTCCCCGACAGGGGCCAGTTACCTACGAGCAGTACTTC; CDR3: CASSPRQGPVTYEQYF
D: TRBD1; size: NA; V: TRBV18; J: TRBJ1-2; DNA: TGTGCCAGCTCTTACTCGACAGGGGCAAACTATGGCTACACCTTC; CDR3: CASSYSTGANYGYTF
D: TRBD1; size: NA; V: TRBV7-9; J: TRBJ2-7; DNA: TGTGCCAGCAGCCAACAGGGGAGAGAGCAGTACTTC; CDR3: CASSQQGREQYF
D: NA; size: once; V: TRBV10-2; J: TRBJ1-3; DNA: TGCGCCAGCATGGGGGGAAACACCATATATTTT; CDR3: CASMGGNTIYF
D: NA; size: NA; V: TRBV11-3; J: TRBJ2-1; DNA: TGTGCCAGCAGCTTCTTTCCGACAGGCCCCTACAATGAGCAGTTCTTC; CDR3: CASSFFPTGPYNEQFF
D: TRBD2; size: NA; V: TRBV6-5; J: TRBJ2-1; DNA: TGTGCCAGCAGTTCCGCGGGAGGTAGAGAGCAGTTCTTC; CDR3: CASSSAGGREQFF
D: NA; size: NA; V: TRBV4-1; J: TRBJ2-2; DNA: TGCGCCAGCAGCCCACCGGTGGGGAATTGGGACACCGGGGAGCTGTTTTTT; CDR3: CASSPPVGNWDTGELFF
D: TRBD2; size: NA; V: TRBV27; J: TRBJ2-7; DNA: TGTGCCAGCAGTCCGACTAGCGAGAAATACGAGCAGTACTTC; CDR3: CASSPTSEKYEQYF
D: NA; size: few; V: TRBV11-3; J: TRBJ1-3; DNA: TGTGCCAGCAGCTTAGGTGGCTCTGGAAACACCATATATTTT; CDR3: CASSLGGSGNTIYF
D: NA; size: NA; V: TRBV28; J: TRBJ1-4; DNA: TGTGCCAGTGGAGGGACTAGTCCTGGTGAAAAACTGTTTTTT; CDR3: CASGGTSPGEKLFF
D: TRBD1; size: NA; V: TRBV25-1; J: TRBJ1-1; DNA: TGTGCCAGCAGCTTACAGGGGTTTGGCACTGAAGCTTTCTTT; CDR3: CASSLQGFGTEAFF
D: TRBD1; size: NA; V: TRBV5-1; J: TRBJ2-7; DNA: TGCGCCAGCAGCTTGACAGGGGGCGGCTACGAGCAGTACTTC; CDR3: CASSLTGGGYEQYF
D: TRBD2; size: few; V: TRBV7-3; J: TRBJ2-7; DNA: TGTGCCAGCAGCTTAGCGGGAGGAAGGGAGCAGTACTTC; CDR3: CASSLAGGREQYF
D: TRBD1; size: few; V: TRBV10-3; J: TRBJ1-5; DNA: TGTGCCATCGGAGGGGCAGGGGGTTCAGCCCAGCATTTT; CDR3: CAIGGAGGSAQHF
D: NA; size: NA; V: TRBV6-5; J: TRBJ1-1; DNA: TGTGCCAGCAGTTACTCGAGGTCCCCTAGGAACAGTGAAGCTTTCTTT; CDR3: CASSYSRSPRNSEAFF
D: NA; size: NA; V: TRBV7-9; J: TRBJ1-4; DNA: TGTGCCAGCAGCCGAGACGGTCGGGGTGCTACTAATGAAAAACTGTTTTTT; CDR3: CASSRDGRGATNEKLFF
D: NA; size: NA; V: TRBV19; J: TRBJ1-1; DNA: TGTGCCAGTAGTATGGGTGCGAACACTGAAGCTTTCTTT; CDR3: CASSMGANTEAFF
D: NA; size: few; V: TRBV28; J: TRBJ2-3; DNA: TGTGCCAGCAGTTTAACGGGAGTGGCAGATACGCAGTATTTT; CDR3: CASSLTGVADTQYF
D: NA; size: NA; V: TRBV29-1; J: TRBJ2-5; DNA: TGCAGTGTAGCGCCTACAGGGAGTATCTATCCCCAGTACTTC; CDR3: CSVAPTGSIYPQYF
D: TRBD1; size: NA; V: TRBV13; J: TRBJ1-4; DNA: TGTGCCAGCAGCTTAGGGGGCAGGGGGCCTGAAAAACTGTTTTTT; CDR3: CASSLGGRGPEKLFF
D: NA; size: once; V: TRBV6-5; J: TRBJ1-4; DNA: TGTGCCAGCAGTTACGGACAGAACCGAGGGGAAAAACTGTTTTTT; CDR3: CASSYGQNRGEKLFF
D: NA; size: NA; V: TRBV28; J: TRBJ1-3; DNA: TGTGCCAGCAGACGGGGACGCCTCTCTGGAAACACCATATATTTT; CDR3: CASRRGRLSGNTIYF
D: NA; size: NA; V: TRBV5-1; J: TRBJ2-3; DNA: TGCGCCAGCAGCGTGGAAGGGTCTGTCACAGATACGCAGTATTTT; CDR3: CASSVEGSVTDTQYF
D: NA; size: NA; V: TRBV6-6; J: TRBJ1-1; DNA: TGTGCCAGCCGGGGGGCCCAGGACACTGAAGCTTTCTTT; CDR3: CASRGAQDTEAFF
D: NA; size: once; V: TRBV11-3; J: TRBJ2-1; DNA: TGTGCCAGCAGCTTACGACTAGTGGAACACAATGAGCAGTTCTTC; CDR3: CASSLRLVEHNEQFF
D: TRBD2; size: NA; V: TRBV7-9; J: TRBJ2-1; DNA: TGTGCCAGCAGCCGGACTAGCGGGACCAATGAGCAGTTCTTC; CDR3: CASSRTSGTNEQFF
D: NA; size: once; V: TRBV2; J: TRBJ1-4; DNA: TGTGCCAGCGGACGGAATAATGAAAAACTGTTTTTT; CDR3: CASGRNNEKLFF
D: NA; size: NA; V: TRBV6-6; J: TRBJ2-1; DNA: TGTGCCAGCAGTTACGCCGATGAGCAGTTCTTC; CDR3: CASSYADEQFF
D: TRBD1; size: NA; V: TRBV18; J: TRBJ2-7; DNA: TGTGCCAGCTCACGGGACAGAAACGACTACGAGCAGTACTTC; CDR3: CASSRDRNDYEQYF
D: NA; size: NA; V: TRBV10-3; J: TRBJ2-7; DNA: TGTGCCATCAGTGAACAGGGCGTCTACGAGCAGTACTTC; CDR3: CAISEQGVYEQYF
D: NA; size: NA; V: TRBV6-1; J: TRBJ1-6; DNA: TGTGCCAGCAGTGAGCCCCGGGGGCAAAATTCACCCCTCCACTTT; CDR3: CASSEPRGQNSPLHF